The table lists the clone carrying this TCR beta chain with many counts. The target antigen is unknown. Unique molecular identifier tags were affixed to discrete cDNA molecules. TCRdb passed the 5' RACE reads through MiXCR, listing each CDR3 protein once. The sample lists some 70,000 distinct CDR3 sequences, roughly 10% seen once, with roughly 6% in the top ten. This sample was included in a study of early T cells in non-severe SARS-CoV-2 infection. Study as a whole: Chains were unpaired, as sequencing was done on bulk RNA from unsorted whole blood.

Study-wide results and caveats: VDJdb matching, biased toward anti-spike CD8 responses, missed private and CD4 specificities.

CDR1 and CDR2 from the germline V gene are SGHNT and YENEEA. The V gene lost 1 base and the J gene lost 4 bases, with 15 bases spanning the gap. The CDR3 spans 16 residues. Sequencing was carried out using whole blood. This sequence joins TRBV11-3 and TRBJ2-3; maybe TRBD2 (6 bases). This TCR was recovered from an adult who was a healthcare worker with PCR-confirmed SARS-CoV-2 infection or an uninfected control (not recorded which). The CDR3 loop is CASSLGIGSGADTQYF. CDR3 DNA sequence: TGTGCCAGCAGCTTAGGGATTGGATCGGGGGCAGATACGCAGTATTTT.